The rows below give T cell receptor beta chains drawn from one sample of a study of cytomegalovirus exposure and HLA in healthy donors. Profiled with immunoSEQ multiplex PCR; TCRdb holds only in-frame clones, not every one. The sample holds 150,000 to 200,000 clones. Sequencing was done on a sample of PBMCs. Receptor source: a boy younger than 18 in good health and CMV-seronegative. The CDR3 runs from the conserved cysteine through the conserved F or W.

V | CDR3
TRBV5-4 | CASSLVKRGGTDTQYF
TRBV27 | CASSLQGPYEQYF
TRBV19 | CASRLQGGPRNTIYF
TRBV6-5 | CASSDRGLNQPQHF
TRBV7-9 | CASSGYTGAEQYF
TRBV4-2 | CASSLGLEDEQFF
TRBV7-9 | CASSLGGEQPQHF
TRBV21-1 | CASSKGGQDLNTEAFF
TRBV19 | CASSILGAEPQHF
TRBV30 | CAWSVSGFEQYF
TRBV6-1 | CASSALGQYF
TRBV30 | CAWSVRQVNQPQHF
TRBV19 | CAAAGGRSEKLFF
TRBV12-5 | CASGLVVRGGHNEQFF
TRBV6-5 | CASTPGINSPLHF
TRBV19 | CASRSTGFHWYF
TRBV5-5 | CATYSGGSTDTQYF
TRBV29-1 | CSATSPGQSNEKLFF
TRBV5-1 | CASSPGTSGGPNAQYF
TRBV10-2 | CASIGGTEAFF
TRBV2 | CASIGQALGEPQHF
TRBV4-1 | CASSQEREQYF
TRBV6-1 | CASSWTGPYEQYF
TRBV6-6 | CASRTDRAGYGYTF
TRBV20-1 | CSAGASDGYTF
TRBV7-9 | CASRQTSGVPYEQYF
TRBV5-4 | CASSVDGLRGTGSPLHF
TRBV2 | CASSKQGVGNTEAFF
TRBV13 | CASSYGLVSTGELFF
TRBV7-2 | CASSLGLGGDFKNIQYF
TRBV2 | CATQQTTNEKLFF
TRBV7-6 | CASSLVPQGAFGANVLTF
TRBV5-1 | CASSLVGGNMDTQYF
TRBV4-2 | CASSQVVTKYEQYF
TRBV2 | CASRQTGGEAFF
TRBV20-1 | CSADSDYGYTF
TRBV5-6 | CASSDRGDEQFF
TRBV2 | CASRGGPQAPGANVLTF
TRBV4-1 | CASSPLLKRENGYTF
TRBV7-6 | CASSLGGEEQYF
TRBV13 | CASSLGDRGRDQPQHF
TRBV7-9 | CASSSSTGTPNEKLFF
TRBV10-3 | CAISESRGQGGHSPLHF
TRBV2 | CASSEGPGRFGYTF
TRBV7-3 | CASSPYSGGDTIF
TRBV7-9 | CASSLVSGTGTQYF
TRBV5-4 | CASSPNGKRVWEYF
TRBV7-9 | CASSLVAHEQYF
TRBV9 | CASSVAPRGYEQFF
TRBV27 | CASSPRGSTNEKLFF
TRBV30 | CAWSVGGKTFF
TRBV19 | CASSDPGQVSYEQYF
TRBV14 | CASSQSPRRVEGYTF
TRBV9 | CASSVSSKPDRLNTEAFF